This T cell receptor (beta chain) was captured by sequencing in a study of regulatory T cells in long-lasting Graves disease. Study-wide findings and caveats: Sharing of public clonotypes was greater in persistent patients (2,741) than in new patients (almost 1,000). There was favoring of TRBV28, TRBJ1-2 and TRBJ2-5 in persistent disease. Persistent cases of Graves' showed reduced TCR diversity relative to newly diagnosed patients.

As for this clonotype: What it binds is not known.

Stated time point: newly diagnosed GD, antithyroid drugs for less than 3 months. The TCR library was made from RNA that had been extracted from PBMCs in TRIzol. Guidelines of the American Thyroid Association were used to diagnose Graves' disease. The V segment lost 6 bases and the J segment 3 bases; nucleotides outside the gene matches: 4. This CDR3 contains 14 residues. Germline values: CDR1 MNHNS, CDR2 SASEGT. Arm-PCR of CDR3 regions and iRepertoire HTBI primers were used to build TCR beta libraries. TCRdb re-called the multiplex PCR reads through MiXCR, storing one row per CDR3 protein. The profile shows roughly 420,000 distinct CDR3 sequences, around 15% of them singletons.

The chain employs TRBV6-1 and TRBJ2-3; 9 nucleotides line up with TRBD1. The TCR comes from a female donor with Graves disease. The starting material was peripheral blood mononuclear cells (PBMCs), obtained at new diagnosis, from a patient treated with antithyroid drugs. In nucleotides, the CDR3 is TGTGCCAGCAGACGGACAGGGGTGACAGATACGCAGTATTTT. Translation gives CASRRTGVTDTQYF.